This TCR beta chain was documented in a study of Ad26.COV2.S vaccination and SARS-CoV-2 variants (dated by TCRdb to the early 2020s). Broadly, across the study: Vaccine-arm donors were drawn from COV1001, a multicentre, randomized, double-blind, placebo-controlled phase I-IIa trial of Ad26.COV2.S in healthy adults. Ad26.COV2.S was given intramuscularly at 5x10^10 or 1x10^11 viral particles, as a single shot or as two shots 56 days apart. The specificity and breadth of SARS-CoV-2-reactive T cell receptors after Ad26.COV2.S vaccination were assessed by TCRbeta repertoire sequencing. The TCR-sequenced set comprised about 30 samples: some 20 Ad26.COV2.S vaccine recipients, 5 placebo recipients and 8 SARS-CoV-2 convalescent individuals. Participants in the trial were split at random into five groups of five each, receiving low-dose or high-dose Ad26.COV2.S once or twice, or else placebo on both occasions. Investigators remained blinded to trial group allocation during experiments and outcome assessment.

TCRbeta CDR3 regions were sequenced with the immunoSEQ Assay. After extraction, genomic DNA underwent amplification by bias-controlled multiplex PCR, followed by high-throughput sequencing. The paper's data handling went like this. To quantify the absolute abundance of every unique TCRbeta CDR3 region, sequences were collapsed and filtered. T cell fraction was estimated by normalization of TCRbeta template counts to usable DNA, with usable DNA being measured through amplification of reference genes present in all nucleated cells. Repertoire TCRs were annotated as SARS-CoV-2-specific by exact matching of V gene, CDR3 amino acid sequence and J gene to a known reactive TCR set. The reference SARS-CoV-2 TCR set was obtained from MIRA and was filtered for enrichment in COVID-19-positive ImmuneCODE repertoires, whereby public or cross-reactive TCRs were removed. Using the MIRA antigens, annotated TCRs were further analysed by specific ORF or by position within an ORF. Breadth was defined as annotated unique rearrangements over total unique productive rearrangements; depth was the summed frequency of those rearrangements. Two-sided Wilcoxon rank-sum tests were applied when comparing TCR breadth between groups. TCRdb's version of the immuneACCESS table is confined to in-frame rearrangements and falls short of the full clone set. An unresolved V gene accounts for under half of the shortfall where checked; the remainder is of unknown origin. V and J calls and clone size are as listed in that table; D and trimming were resolved from the DNA. The sample includes around 270,000 clones, with 87% observed a single time. The ten biggest clones cover nearly 3% of the sample.

Interpreted using the paper, the treatment or condition label stands for: 15 to 20 received Ad26.COV2.S at low or high dose, single or two shots; a few received placebo; per-sample allocation not given. Repertoires of vaccine and placebo recipients were sequenced from samples taken on day 63 after the first injection. Between 29 July and 7 August 2020, Cohort 1b enrolled about two dozen adults aged 18-55 years at one site in Boston, USA. As a vaccine, Ad26.COV2.S was a replication-incompetent adenovirus type 26 vector that expressed a prefusion-stabilized SARS-CoV-2 spike protein derived from the original Wuhan strain. General study outcomes and caveats: Spike-specific TCR breadth was higher in Ad26.COV2.S recipients than in placebo recipients (P = 0.0014). The study was not powered to compare responses between vaccine doses or regimens. The authors noted that total T cell responses may have been underestimated by the TCR breadth and depth analyses. Vaccine and placebo recipients had comparable non-spike TCR breadth, which fits with the vaccine containing only spike. After vaccination, spike-specific CD8+ and CD4+ T cell responses were reported to show substantial breadth.

This clone has only a few counts. Its antigen is still unknown. No much larger clonotype is one base removed from it; base qualities were not supplied. The sequence came from a person aged 18-60 years who received the Ad26.COV2.S COVID-19 vaccine or a placebo. The specimen comprised peripheral blood, sampled in a trial of Ad26.COV2.S vaccine versus placebo.

Here the CDR3 is given as CASSQMMATEAFF. The DNA sequence is TGTGCCAGCAGTCAAATGATGGCTACTGAAGCTTTCTTT. The chain is made from TRBV6-6 and TRBJ1-1; the D gene identity is not certain. V is pared back by 5 bases and J by 5 bases, with 12 bases lying between the germline termini. Via the germline V gene (reference sequence), CDR1 is MNHNY and CDR2 SVGAGI. Inclusive of the bounding cysteine and phenylalanine, the CDR3 is 13 residues long. Only CDR3 DNA is held: 39 bases, read in frame from base 1.